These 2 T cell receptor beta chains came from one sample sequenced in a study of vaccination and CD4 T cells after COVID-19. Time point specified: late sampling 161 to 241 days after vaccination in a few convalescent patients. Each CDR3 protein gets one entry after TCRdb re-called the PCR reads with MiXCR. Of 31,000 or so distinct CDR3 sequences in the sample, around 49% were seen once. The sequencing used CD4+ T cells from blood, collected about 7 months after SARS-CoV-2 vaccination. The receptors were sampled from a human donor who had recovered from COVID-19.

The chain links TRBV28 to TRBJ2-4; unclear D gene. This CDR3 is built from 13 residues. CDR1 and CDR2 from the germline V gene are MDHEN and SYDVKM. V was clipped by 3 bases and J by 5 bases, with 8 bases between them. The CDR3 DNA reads TGTGCCAGCAGTTTCTCCCCTGAAAACATTCAGTACTTC. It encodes CASSFSPENIQYF.

The CDR3 coding sequence is TGCAGCGTTGATGTAACTAGCGCGTTCAACAATGAGCAGTTCTTC. This translates into CSVDVTSAFNNEQFF. The rearrangement links TRBV29-1 to TRBJ2-1; 7 bases line up with TRBD2. The CDR3 totals 15 residues. Germline CDR1 is SQVTM and CDR2 is ANQGSEA. The J segment lost 5 bases and the V segment lost 3 bases, leaving 10 bases of the junction unmatched.